Following are 5 T cell receptor beta chains from one sample sequenced in a study of control samples from healthy donors and cancer patients. The method was immunoSEQ multiplex PCR; TCRdb's version includes in-frame clones alone and lacks a portion of them. This table holds approximately 97,000 clones, roughly 90% found once. Sequences were obtained from blood. These receptors originate from a human donor in good health. The donor label of this sample is uncertain.

The rearrangement links TRBV28 to TRBJ2-6; maybe TRBD1 (6 bases). This CDR3 has 15 amino acids. Trimming left V 3 bases short and J 2 bases short, with 8 bases between. In germline, CDR1 is MDHEN, CDR2 SYDVKM. The DNA for the CDR3 is TGTGCCAGCAGTTTCAGGGGAGCTGGGGCCAACGTCCTGACTTTC. It encodes CASSFRGAGANVLTF.

Only a few counts were recorded for this clone. The chain couples TRBV10-3 to TRBJ1-1; possibly TRBD1 for D (5 bases). Germline values: CDR1 ENHRY, CDR2 SYGVKD. This CDR3 region has 13 residues. V gave up 8 bases and J gave up 1 base, with 11 bases separating them. The CDR3 DNA reads TGTGCCATCTCCCAGACAGAGAACACTGAAGCTTTCTTT. Encoded protein: CAISQTENTEAFF.

This rearrangement joins TRBV2 to TRBJ1-2; 9 bases agree with TRBD1. The CDR3 totals 17 residues. The germline CDR1 and CDR2 sequences are SNHLY and FYNNEI. Trimming cost V 0 bases and J 8 bases; bases outside gene matches: 13. DNA for the CDR3: TGTGCCAGCAGTGAAGCGGTACAAAACAGGGGGCCGAAGGGCTACACCTTC. The encoded protein is CASSEAVQNRGPKGYTF.

The V call is TRBV24-1, the J call TRBJ2-1; D is ambiguous. In germline, CDR1 is KGHDR, CDR2 SFDVKD. CDR3 length: 16 residues. V was cut by 3 bases and J by 2 bases, with 13 bases left in between. CDR3 loop: CATSDNTGLPYNEQFF. The CDR3 DNA sequence: TGTGCCACCAGTGATAACACCGGGTTGCCCTACAATGAGCAGTTCTTC.

The rearrangement joins TRBV28 to TRBJ1-1, with D unresolved. Germline CDR1 and CDR2: MDHEN and SYDVKM. The ends were cut back, 1 base at V and 6 bases at J, with 15 bases in the middle. The CDR3 totals 15 residues. CDR3 sequence: CASSLFDSTLPEAFF. The CDR3, as DNA: TGTGCCAGCAGTTTATTCGACTCGACCCTTCCTGAAGCTTTCTTT.